One and the same sample provided the 26 T cell receptor beta chains below, sequenced in a study of blood T cell repertoires in COVID-19. Using immunoSEQ multiplex PCR, the repertoire was profiled, and TCRdb retains in-frame clones only, with some absent. The sample consists of about 150,000 clones, around nine tenths of them appearing once. Sequenced: PBMCs or T cells enriched from blood (not recorded which). Every receptor here comes from a woman under 40 with acute COVID-19.

This chain links TRBV4-3 with TRBJ2-2; the D is unclear. CDR1 and CDR2 (germline): LGHNA, YSLEER. Trimming took 4 bases from V and 6 from J, leaving 9 bases between them. This CDR3 comprises 13 residues. The CDR3 coding sequence is TGCGCCAGCAGCCCGCTAGGCGCCGGGGAGCTGTTTTTT. Translation: CASSPLGAGELFF.

Only a few counts were recorded for this clone. This chain links TRBV6-2 or TRBV6-3 with TRBJ1-1; no clear D. This CDR3 region has 13 residues. Germline CDR1 MNHEY, CDR2 SVGEGT. Trimming took off 5 bases at V and 5 bases at J, with 12 bases between the two ends. As DNA, the CDR3 is TGTGCCAGCAGTGCCTCGGAGAGGACTGAAGCTTTCTTT. Amino acid sequence: CASSASERTEAFF.

The chain employs TRBV20-1 and TRBJ2-1, with a tentative D call TRBD1 (5 bases). Between the trimmed V and J ends, which lost 0 bases and 9 bases, there was a span of 6 bases. Germline-derived CDR1 and CDR2 are DFQATT and SNEGSKA (reference sequence). This CDR3 spans 11 amino acids. Here the CDR3 reads CSARDQGEQFF. In DNA, the CDR3 is TGCAGTGCTAGAGATCAGGGTGAGCAGTTCTTC.

The rearrangement links TRBV6-2 or TRBV6-3 to TRBJ2-7; D is possibly TRBD2 (6 bases). The CDR3 consists of 12 residues. Germline CDR1 MNHEY, CDR2 SVGEGT. V lost 2 bases and J lost 6, with 8 bases in between. DNA of the CDR3: TGTGCCAGCAGTTACCCTAGCGCCGAGCAGTACTTC. Amino acid sequence: CASSYPSAEQYF.

The rearrangement joins TRBV27 to TRBJ2-6; D is perhaps TRBD1 (6 bases). The CDR3 is 17 amino acids. V gave up 1 base and J gave up 0 bases, with 10 bases separating them. Looked up from germline, CDR1 is MNHEY and CDR2 is SMNVEV (reference sequence). The CDR3, as DNA: TGTGCCAGCAGTTTATTTTTGGGGGCCTCTGGGGCCAACGTCCTGACTTTC. Residues: CASSLFLGASGANVLTF.

This clone was seen repeatedly, ten times or more. The chain uses TRBV4-1 and TRBJ2-3, with 8 bases aligning to TRBD1. CDR1 is MGHRA, CDR2 YSYEKL, per germline. The CDR3 runs 15 residues. V shed 4 bases, J shed 2 bases, and the junction held 5 bases outside the gene matches. The CDR3 sequence: CASSRIQGDTDTQYF. The DNA for the CDR3 is TGCGCCAGCAGCCGAATACAGGGGGACACAGATACGCAGTATTTT.

In its sample, this clone was seen once. The chain links TRBV18 to TRBJ1-1; TRBD1 matches 7 bases. J lost 0 bases, V lost 1 base, and 2 bases had no gene match. Germline values: CDR1 KGHSH, CDR2 LQKENI. This CDR3 has 15 residues. The CDR3, as DNA: TGTGCCAGCTCACCACGACAGGGCGTGAACACTGAAGCTTTCTTT. Protein sequence: CASSPRQGVNTEAFF.

The gene calls are TRBV2 and TRBJ2-5; 8 bases map to TRBD2. The germline CDR1 and CDR2 sequences are SNHLY and FYNNEI. V dropped 3 bases and J dropped 4; count of bases not matched to a gene: 13. The CDR3 is made up of 17 amino acids. CDR3 loop: CASSDAPGGPEGETQYF. In DNA form, the CDR3 reads TGTGCCAGCAGTGATGCGCCGGGAGGGCCAGAAGGAGAGACCCAGTACTTC.

The J gene is TRBJ2-7, the V gene TRBV28; D uncertain. V lost 6 bases to trimming and J lost 2 bases, with 14 bases between them. CDR3 length equals 14 residues. Looked up from germline, CDR1 is MDHEN and CDR2 is SYDVKM. The CDR3 DNA sequence: TGTGCCAGCAGCACACCCACCCCGCCCTACGAGCAGTACTTC. The encoded protein is CASSTPTPPYEQYF.

This chain uses TRBV5-4 with TRBJ2-5; tentatively, D is TRBD1 (6 bases). The CDR3 contains 14 residues. V lost 2 bases, J lost 1 base, and 9 bases lay in between. Germline V CDR1 and CDR2: SGHNT, YYREEE (reference sequence). The chain's CDR3 is CASSFGQTQETQYF. The CDR3 DNA reads as TGTGCCAGCAGCTTCGGACAGACCCAAGAGACCCAGTACTTC.

The rearrangement uses TRBV7-3 and TRBJ2-7; 7 bases fit TRBD1. Germline CDR1 and CDR2: SGHTA and FQGTGA. V lost 3 bases to trimming and J lost 0 bases; unmatched junction nucleotides: 11. The CDR3 covers 17 residues. In DNA form, the CDR3 reads TGTGCCAGCAGCTTTAGGGCACAGGGGCGTAGCTCCTACGAGCAGTACTTC. As protein: CASSFRAQGRSSYEQYF.

The chain uses TRBV10-3 and TRBJ1-3; tentatively, D is TRBD1 (5 bases). This CDR3 has 16 amino acids. The germline V gene encodes CDR1 ENHRY and CDR2 SYGVKD. V dropped 0 bases and J dropped 0 bases, with 9 bases sitting between them. Here the CDR3 DNA reads TGTGCCATCAGTGAGTCTGGGGGGTTCTCTGGAAACACCATATATTTT. This codes for CAISESGGFSGNTIYF.

This rearrangement joins TRBV3-1 (or the pseudogene TRBV3-2) to TRBJ2-5; tentatively, D is TRBD2 (5 bases). CDR1 LGHDT and CDR2 YNNKEL come from the germline V gene (reference sequence). The CDR3 is 16 residues long. The V and J ends lost 4 bases and 2 bases respectively, with 17 bases between them. The DNA for the CDR3 is TGTGCCAGCAGCCGCGGGTTGGCGGCCGTTCAAGAGACCCAGTACTTC. As protein: CASSRGLAAVQETQYF.

A few counts support this clone. The V call is TRBV5-1, the J call TRBJ1-2; D possibly corresponds to TRBD1 (6 bases). The CDR3 length is 14 residues. V was trimmed by 4 bases and J by 2 bases, leaving 12 bases between them. Germline V gene lookup returns CDR1 SGHRS and CDR2 YFSETQ. In DNA form, the CDR3 reads TGCGCCAGCAGCCCGGACAGATTAAACTATGGCTACACCTTC. Its protein product is CASSPDRLNYGYTF.

This chain's CDR3 is CRGGGSYEQYF. The CDR3 DNA reads TGTCGAGGGGGGGGTTCCTACGAGCAGTACTTC. This sequence joins TRBV2 and TRBJ2-7; a weak D match, TRBD2 (7 bases). Germline assignment: CDR1 SNHLY and CDR2 FYNNEI. This CDR3 contains 11 residues.

The rearrangement links TRBV5-1 to TRBJ2-7; possible D gene TRBD1, 6 bases. Germline V CDR1 and CDR2: SGHRS, YFSETQ. CDR3 size: 12 residues. Trimming left V 4 bases short and J 5 bases short, with 10 bases between. CDR3 sequence: CASSLQGHEQYF. The CDR3 coding sequence is TGCGCCAGCAGCCTACAGGGACACGAGCAGTACTTC.

The chain employs TRBV19 and TRBJ1-1; 11 bases align to TRBD1. After removal of 7 bases from V and 1 base from J, the junction contained 5 bases not matched to a gene. This CDR3 contains 15 residues. The germline CDR1 and CDR2 sequences are LNHDA and SQIVND (reference sequence). CDR3 sequence reads: CASKSGTGGNTEAFF. CDR3 in DNA: TGTGCCAGTAAATCCGGGACAGGGGGGAACACTGAAGCTTTCTTT.

This sequence joins TRBV11-2 and TRBJ2-7, with D hard to call. Trimming removed 2 bases from V and 3 bases from J, with 5 bases in between. The CDR3 runs to 12 residues. Germline CDR1 is SGHAT and CDR2 is FQNNGV. CDR3 protein: CASSLTLYEQYF. DNA of the CDR3: TGTGCCAGCAGCTTAACTCTCTACGAGCAGTACTTC.

The chain employs TRBV28 and TRBJ1-1; no reliable D call. V was shortened by 3 bases and J by 5 bases, with 13 bases between the two germline ends. The germline V gene has CDR1 MDHEN and CDR2 SYDVKM. There are 14 residues in the CDR3. The CDR3 DNA reads as TGTGCCAGCAGTTTCTCGGGGAGAACAACTGAAGCTTTCTTT. Encoded protein: CASSFSGRTTEAFF.

The chain recombines TRBV5-6 with TRBJ2-5; 8 bases are a match to TRBD1. With V trimmed by 0 bases and J by 0 bases, 1 base remained unmatched. The CDR3 extends over 15 amino acids. Per the germline V gene, CDR1 is SGHDT and CDR2 is YYEEEE. This CDR3 reads CASSLGQGYQETQYF. Written as DNA, the CDR3 is TGTGCCAGCAGCTTGGGACAGGGGTACCAAGAGACCCAGTACTTC.

V is TRBV11-2 and J is TRBJ1-2, with TRBD1 matching 8 bases. The germline gives CDR1 SGHAT, CDR2 FQNNGV. Trimming took 4 bases from V and 8 from J; bases not matched to a gene: 15. The CDR3 extends over 16 amino acids. The CDR3 region is CASSSPGQGIIFGYTF. The CDR3 DNA follows: TGTGCCAGCAGCTCTCCAGGACAGGGCATTATATTCGGCTACACCTTC.

The chain is built from TRBV6-2 or TRBV6-3 and TRBJ2-1; TRBD2 matches 12 bases. Germline values: CDR1 MNHEY, CDR2 SVGEGT. V lost 5 bases and J lost 8; bases outside the gene matches: 7. The CDR3 contains 15 residues. CDR3 sequence reads: CASSQTSGSSDEQFF. DNA of the CDR3: TGTGCCAGCAGTCAGACTAGCGGGAGTAGCGATGAGCAGTTCTTC.

This clone was seen a single time. The chain is built from TRBV4-2 and TRBJ1-1, with TRBD1 identical over 8 bases. CDR1 and CDR2 (germline): LGHNA, YNFKEQ. The CDR3 contains 16 residues. Trimming took 1 base from V and 2 from J; bases not matched to a gene: 6. The CDR3 region has the DNA TGTGCCAGCAGCCAAGGGACAGGGCCCAGCAACACTGAAGCTTTCTTT. Its protein product is CASSQGTGPSNTEAFF.

The genes are TRBV28 and TRBJ2-7; D remains ambiguous. V was cut by 6 bases and J by 0 bases, with 6 bases left in between. Germline CDR1 is MDHEN and CDR2 is SYDVKM. The CDR3 runs 12 residues. CDR3 protein: CASRHNSYEQYF. CDR3 DNA: TGTGCCAGCAGACATAACTCCTACGAGCAGTACTTC.

The chain is built from TRBV7-9 and TRBJ2-3, with 8 bases that match TRBD1. Germline V gene sequence: CDR1 SEHNR, CDR2 FQNEAQ (reference sequence). The length of the CDR3 is 17 residues. V trimming: 8 bases; J trimming: 3 bases; junction bases outside the gene matches: 16. For the CDR3, the DNA is TGTGCCAGCGAACCACCCCCCGGACAGGGTAGGACAGATACGCAGTATTTT. It encodes CASEPPPGQGRTDTQYF.

The V and J genes are TRBV5-1 and TRBJ2-1; 7 bases map to TRBD2. Germline values: CDR1 SGHRS, CDR2 YFSETQ. The CDR3 length is 14 residues. Trimming at V came to 4 bases and at J to 1 base, leaving 2 bases not matched to a gene. CDR3 sequence (DNA): TGCGCCAGCAGCACCGGGGGGTCCTACAATGAGCAGTTCTTC. It codes for CASSTGGSYNEQFF.